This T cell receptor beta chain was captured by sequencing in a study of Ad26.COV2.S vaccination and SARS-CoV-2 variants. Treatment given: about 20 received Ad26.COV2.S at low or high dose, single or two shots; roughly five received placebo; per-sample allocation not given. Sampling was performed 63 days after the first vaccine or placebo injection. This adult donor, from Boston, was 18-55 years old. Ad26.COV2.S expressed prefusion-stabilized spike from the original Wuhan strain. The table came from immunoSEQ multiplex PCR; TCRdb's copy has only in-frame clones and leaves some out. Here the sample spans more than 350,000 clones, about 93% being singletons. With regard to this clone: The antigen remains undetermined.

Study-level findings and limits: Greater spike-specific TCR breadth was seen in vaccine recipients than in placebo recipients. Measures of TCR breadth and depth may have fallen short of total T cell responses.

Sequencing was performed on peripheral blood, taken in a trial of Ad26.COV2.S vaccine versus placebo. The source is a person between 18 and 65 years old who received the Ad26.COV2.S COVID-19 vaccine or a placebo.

The CDR3 DNA reads as TGTGCCAGCAGCTTATACGGAAACTATGGCTACACCTTC. This codes for CASSLYGNYGYTF. The J gene is TRBJ1-2, the V gene TRBV7-2; D ambiguous. This CDR3 has 13 residues. V gave up 2 bases and J gave up 2 bases, with 6 bases separating them. CDR1 is SGHTA and CDR2 is FQGNSA in the germline V gene.